The clone carrying this T cell receptor beta chain came up a few times. Its cognate antigen is unknown. This record belongs to a study of response to subunit inactivated influenza vaccine. Germline loops: CDR1 MNHNS, CDR2 SASEGT. The CDR3 has 15 residues. V lost 6 bases and J lost 5, with 19 bases in between. TCRdb reanalysed the RT-PCR reads using MiXCR and keeps one entry per CDR3 protein. The data show roughly 620,000 distinct CDR3 sequences, approximately 10% seen once. Whole-study results and caveats: Each seasonal flu vaccination may recruit only limited new T cells, authors suggested.

The data were also submitted as part of a second study, on T cells expressing NK-cell markers. According to that study: Researchers built TCR beta cDNA using 5'RACE template switching with UMIs. Source material for TCR beta repertoires consisted of sorted CD3+CD56+NKG2C+, CD3+CD56+NKG2C- and CD3+CD56-NKG2C+ T cells. Eight donors were sequenced, seven testing HCMV-seropositive and one testing seronegative. A few donors likewise had their CD3+CD56-NKG2C+ fraction led by these clonotypes.

The chain combines TRBV6-1 with TRBJ1-2; the D gene is possibly TRBD1 (5 bases). The clonotype was recovered from a man aged 50 to 59 who received an inactivated influenza vaccine. Sequenced here: PBMCs from blood, sampled on the day of vaccination. The chain's CDR3 is CASRMMVGQPYGYTF. The CDR3 DNA is TGTGCCAGCAGGATGATGGTAGGACAACCGTATGGCTACACCTTC.